These 25 T cell receptor beta chains came from one sample sequenced in a study of cytomegalovirus exposure and HLA in healthy donors. PCR was performed using 60 Vbeta and 13 Jbeta primers. Assay used: immunoSEQ multiplex PCR; TCRdb lists only in-frame clones, some missing. The table shows around 99,000 clones, with 65% to 85% occurring only once. The sequenced material came from PBMCs. The source of these receptors is a man aged 25-40 years in good health and CMV-seronegative.

This clone was recorded a few times. This specimen includes other DNA sequences encoding the same CDR3. V usage is TRBV5-1 and J usage is TRBJ1-5, with D tentatively TRBD1 (5 bases). Germline V CDR1 and CDR2: SGHRS, YFSETQ. CDR3 length: 14 amino acids. Trimming took 2 bases from V and 2 from J, leaving 8 bases between them. CDR3 loop: CASSFIGGNQPQHF. For the CDR3, the DNA is TGCGCCAGCAGCTTTATAGGGGGCAATCAGCCCCAGCATTTT.

This sequence joins TRBV5-4 and TRBJ1-2; TRBD1 matches at 10 bases. V dropped 1 base and J dropped 4; count of bases not matched to a gene: 10. This CDR3 region has 17 residues. Germline V gives CDR1 SGHNT, CDR2 YYREEE (reference sequence). Here the CDR3 DNA reads TGTGCCAGCAGCTTGAGGGGACAGGGGACTCGGATCTATGGCTACACCTTC. Its translation: CASSLRGQGTRIYGYTF. Full variable domain (rest looked up from reference TRBV5-4 and TRBJ1-2): ETGVTQSPTHLIKTRGQQVTLRCSSQSGHNTVSWYQQALGQGPQFIFQYYREEENGRGNFPPRFSGLQFPNYSSELNVNALELDDSALYLCASSLRGQGTRIYGYTFGSGTRLTVV.

The V gene is TRBV6-5, the J gene TRBJ2-4; 8 nucleotides line up with TRBD1. The V gene end was trimmed by 5 bases and the J gene end by 1 base; junction bases not matched to a gene: 1. CDR1 is MNHEY and CDR2 is SVGAGI in the germline V gene. The CDR3 is made up of 14 amino acids. The CDR3 DNA follows: TGTGCCAGCAGTACAGGGGGTGCCAAAAACATTCAGTACTTC. Translated: CASSTGGAKNIQYF.

J is TRBJ2-7 and V is TRBV4-2, with 10 bases lining up with TRBD1. The CDR3 consists of 16 residues. The junction had 6 bases not matched to a gene; V was cut back by 0 bases and J by 4 bases. The germline gives CDR1 LGHNA, CDR2 YNFKEQ. As DNA, the CDR3 is TGTGCCAGCAGCCAAGAGAGACAGGGGGCATTGTACGAGCAGTACTTC. It translates to CASSQERQGALYEQYF.

The CDR3 here is CAWVPQGGVEKLFF. Here the CDR3 DNA reads TGTGCCTGGGTACCCCAGGGTGGGGTTGAAAAACTGTTTTTT. V and J are TRBV30 and TRBJ1-4; D possibly corresponds to TRBD1 (5 bases). V lost 5 bases to trimming and J lost 7 bases, with 17 bases between them. The CDR3 totals 14 residues. The V gene's germline CDR1 is GTSNPN and CDR2 SVGIG (reference sequence).

The chain has TRBV6-1 and TRBJ1-2; 8 nucleotides agree with TRBD1. The V segment lost 8 bases and the J segment 4 bases; nucleotides outside the gene matches: 9. The CDR3 contains 14 residues. CDR1 MNHNS and CDR2 SASEGT come from the germline V gene. The CDR3 here is CASGSGQGTYGYTF. The CDR3, as DNA: TGTGCCAGCGGGAGCGGACAGGGCACCTATGGCTACACCTTC.

This clone has just a few counts. CDR3 nucleotide sequence: TGTGCCAGCAGCTTTGTAATGGGGGCAACTATTCCTGAAGCTTTCTTT. This sequence encodes CASSFVMGATIPEAFF. The chain carries TRBV11-2 and TRBJ1-1, with a tentative D call TRBD1 (6 bases). V lost 3 bases and J lost 6, with 20 bases in between. In germline, CDR1 is SGHAT, CDR2 FQNNGV. The CDR3 runs to 16 residues.

The chain couples TRBV30 to TRBJ2-1; the D gene is possibly TRBD2 (5 bases). V lost 0 bases to trimming and J lost 8 bases, with 8 bases between them. The germline gives CDR1 GTSNPN, CDR2 SVGIG (reference sequence). The CDR3 has 12 amino acids. In nucleotides, the CDR3 is TGTGCCTGGAGTGTGTGGCGGGATGAGCAGTTCTTC. It codes for CAWSVWRDEQFF.

There are a few counts of this clone. The chain recombines TRBV9 with TRBJ1-2; 7 bases agree with TRBD1. The CDR3 is 13 amino acids. Looked up from germline, CDR1 is SGDLS and CDR2 is YYNGEE. V was clipped by 7 bases and J by 6 bases; unmatched bases: 9. CDR3 sequence: CASHPGGGDGYTF. The DNA of the CDR3 is TGTGCCAGCCACCCAGGGGGTGGTGATGGCTACACCTTC.

The chain is built from TRBV2 and TRBJ1-1; possible D gene TRBD1, 5 bases. V dropped 6 bases and J dropped 5 bases, with 13 bases sitting between them. The CDR3 has 13 amino acids. CDR1 is SNHLY, CDR2 FYNNEI, per germline. As DNA, the CDR3 is TGTGCCAGCAGCGTCTGGGGGGGGACTGAAGCTTTCTTT. This gives the protein CASSVWGGTEAFF.

The rearrangement joins TRBV21-1 to TRBJ2-2; no DNA check was done on the table's D call, TRBD1. TRBV21-1 is a pseudogene locus. The CDR3 is 15 residues long. This CDR3 reads CASNSKGANTGELFF. The CDR3 DNA reads TGTGCCAGCAATAGTAAGGGGGCCAACACCGGGGAGCTGTTTTTT.

Here the CDR3 DNA reads TGTGCCAGCAGTTTATCCACAGTTGACAATGAGCAGTTCTTC. Its translation is CASSLSTVDNEQFF. The rearrangement links TRBV27 to TRBJ2-1; D gene unclear. CDR1 is MNHEY and CDR2 is SMNVEV in the germline V gene (reference sequence). Deletions cut 0 bases from V and 5 bases from J, with 8 bases between. The CDR3 loop spans 14 amino acids.

V usage is TRBV4-1 and J usage is TRBJ2-3; D might be TRBD2 (6 bases). V was trimmed by 6 bases and J by 5 bases, leaving 24 bases between them. This CDR3 is built from 17 residues. CDR1 is MGHRA, CDR2 YSYEKL, per germline. CDR3 residues: CASSRLGIAEAGDTQYF. CDR3 bases: TGCGCCAGCAGTCGCCTAGGGATAGCGGAGGCGGGAGATACGCAGTATTTT.

This clone was counted once. The chain carries TRBV25-1 and TRBJ1-1; a possible D gene is TRBD1 (5 bases). V was clipped by 2 bases and J by 6 bases, with 13 bases between them. This CDR3 spans 14 amino acids. Per germline, CDR1 MGHDK and CDR2 SYGVNS. CDR3 in DNA: TGTGCCAGCAGTGAAACAGGTACCGTCCCTGAAGCTTTCTTT. Amino acids: CASSETGTVPEAFF.

V usage is TRBV6-1 and J usage is TRBJ1-2; D not certain. V was cut by 6 bases and J by 9 bases, with 8 bases left in between. The CDR3 length is 10 residues. CDR1 is MNHNS and CDR2 is SASEGT in the germline V gene. The CDR3, as DNA: TGTGCCAGCAGGGCGGGGAGCTACACCTTC. This gives the protein CASRAGSYTF.

V gene TRBV30 combines with J gene TRBJ1-2; 8 bases are shared with TRBD1. Germline loops: CDR1 GTSNPN, CDR2 SVGIG (reference sequence). The CDR3 has 12 amino acids. Trimming at V came to 3 bases and at J to 8 bases, leaving 5 bases not matched to a gene. The CDR3 bases are TGTGCCTGGAGGAGACAGGGGACCGGCTACACCTTC. This translates into CAWRRQGTGYTF. The variable domain in full, with the rest retrieved from reference TRBV30 and TRBJ1-2, is SQTIHQWPATLVQPVGSPLSLECTVEGTSNPNLYWYRQAAGRGLQLLFYSVGIGQISSEVPQNLSASRPQDRQFILSSKKLLLSDSGFYLCAWRRQGTGYTFGSGTRLTVV.

The chain is built from TRBV11-2 and TRBJ2-3, with TRBD2 identical over 10 bases. This CDR3 comprises 16 residues. Per germline, CDR1 SGHAT and CDR2 FQNNGV. V lost 5 bases, J lost 2 bases, and 7 bases stayed unmatched. In DNA form, the CDR3 reads TGTGCCAGCAGCAAAGGTGGACTAGCGGACACAGATACGCAGTATTTT. This sequence encodes CASSKGGLADTDTQYF. Full variable domain (rest looked up from reference TRBV11-2 and TRBJ2-3): EAGVAQSPRYKIIEKRQSVAFWCNPISGHATLYWYQQILGQGPKLLIQFQNNGVVDDSQLPKDRFSAERLKGVDSTLKIQPAKLEDSAVYLCASSKGGLADTDTQYFGPGTRLTVL.

The chain is built from TRBV18 and TRBJ2-7, with D perhaps matching TRBD1 (5 bases). Germline CDR1 reads KGHSH; CDR2 reads LQKENI. The V and J ends lost 2 bases and 3 bases respectively, with 14 bases between them. This CDR3 region has 15 residues. The CDR3 spells CASSPVGQGLYEQYF. Written as DNA, the CDR3 is TGTGCCAGCTCACCAGTCGGGCAGGGCCTCTACGAGCAGTACTTC.

This chain links TRBV28 with TRBJ2-1, with D possibly being TRBD2 (5 bases). Germline V gives CDR1 MDHEN, CDR2 SYDVKM. Trimming took off 1 base at V and 7 bases at J, with 11 bases between the two ends. This CDR3 has 14 residues. The CDR3 here is CASSLYGEKNEQFF. Here the CDR3 DNA reads TGTGCCAGCAGTTTATATGGGGAGAAAAATGAGCAGTTCTTC.

The gene calls are TRBV5-1 and TRBJ2-5; TRBD2 matches 9 bases. The junction had 5 bases not matched to a gene; V was cut back by 2 bases and J by 6 bases. Germline V gives CDR1 SGHRS, CDR2 YFSETQ. The CDR3 runs to 14 residues. CDR3 sequence reads: CASSLGTSKQTQYF. Here the CDR3 DNA reads TGCGCCAGCAGCTTAGGGACTAGCAAACAGACCCAGTACTTC.

The CDR3 DNA reads TGTGCCAGCAAGGGACACACCTACGAGCAGTACTTC. Its translation: CASKGHTYEQYF. The chain recombines TRBV6-1 with TRBJ2-7; the D gene is possibly TRBD1 (6 bases). Trimming stripped 7 bases from V and 2 bases from J, with 9 bases between. Germline-derived CDR1 and CDR2 are MNHNS and SASEGT. CDR3 length equals 12 residues.

V usage is TRBV2 and J usage is TRBJ2-1; 9 nucleotides match TRBD2. V was pared by 2 bases and J by 8 bases, with 10 bases of the junction left unmatched. Germline-derived CDR1 and CDR2 are SNHLY and FYNNEI. This CDR3 spans 16 amino acids. CDR3: CASSESAGGPHDEQFF. CDR3 DNA: TGTGCCAGCAGTGAATCAGCGGGAGGACCCCACGATGAGCAGTTCTTC. Full variable domain (missing parts from reference TRBV2 and TRBJ2-1): EPEVTQTPSHQVTQMGQEVILRCVPISNHLYFYWYRQILGQKVEFLVSFYNNEISEKSEIFDDQFSVERPDGSNFTLKIRSTKLEDSAMYFCASSESAGGPHDEQFFGPGTRLTVL.

The rearrangement joins TRBV6-5 to TRBJ2-1; tentative D call: TRBD2 (5 bases). This CDR3 is built from 12 residues. V was shortened by 8 bases and J by 5 bases, with 10 bases between the two germline ends. Germline lookup yields CDR1 MNHEY and CDR2 SVGAGI. CDR3 sequence: CASGSRHNEQFF. The DNA of the CDR3 is TGTGCCAGCGGGAGCCGCCACAATGAGCAGTTCTTC.

The chain links TRBV4-2 to TRBJ2-6; 7 positions match TRBD1. Germline assignment: CDR1 LGHNA and CDR2 YNFKEQ. CDR3 length: 19 residues. J lost 0 bases, V lost 0 bases, and 8 bases had no gene match. CDR3 region: CASSQDEGTVFSGANVLTF. Written as DNA, the CDR3 is TGTGCCAGCAGCCAAGATGAGGGGACAGTTTTCTCTGGGGCCAACGTCCTGACTTTC.

This clone has only one observation. The V and J genes are TRBV28 and TRBJ1-1, with D perhaps TRBD1 (5 bases). Per the germline V gene, CDR1 is MDHEN and CDR2 is SYDVKM. The germline V and J ends were trimmed by 2 bases and 0 bases, with 10 bases remaining between them. CDR3 length: 15 residues. The DNA for the CDR3 is TGTGCCAGCAGTTTAGACAGTCTCATGAACACTGAAGCTTTCTTT. This gives the protein CASSLDSLMNTEAFF.